This passage covers 7 T cell receptor beta chains from one sample sequenced in a study of blood T cell repertoires in COVID-19. The repertoire was sequenced with immunoSEQ multiplex PCR; TCRdb's copy has only in-frame clones and lacks some. The table shows around 91,000 clones, with approximately 86% occurring only once. Sample: peripheral blood. These receptors were taken from a human donor in a cohort sampled during active COVID-19.

V gene TRBV7-2 combines with J gene TRBJ2-2, with TRBD2 identical over 9 bases. This CDR3 contains 18 residues. From germline, CDR1 is SGHTA and CDR2 FQGNSA. V lost 4 bases and J lost 0; bases outside the gene matches: 9. The CDR3 DNA sequence: TGTGCCAGCAGCTCCTTGACGACTAGCGGATCGAACACCGGGGAGCTGTTTTTT. It encodes CASSSLTTSGSNTGELFF.

The rearrangement uses TRBV19 and TRBJ1-1; D unresolved. Germline CDR1 is LNHDA and CDR2 is SQIVND (reference sequence). Trimming stripped 1 base from V and 5 bases from J, with 17 bases between. The length of the CDR3 is 16 residues. The CDR3 loop is CASSIGGFRGRTEAFF. The DNA for the CDR3 is TGTGCCAGTAGTATAGGAGGGTTTCGGGGAAGGACTGAAGCTTTCTTT.

The gene calls are TRBV7-9 and TRBJ1-2, with D unclear. The CDR3 extends over 13 amino acids. Trimming left V 5 bases short and J 6 bases short, with 13 bases between. Germline V gene lookup returns CDR1 SEHNR and CDR2 FQNEAQ (reference sequence). The CDR3 region is CASSTQSSDGYTF. CDR3 nucleotides: TGTGCCAGCAGCACTCAGTCAAGCGATGGCTACACCTTC.

The rearrangement joins TRBV10-3 to TRBJ2-2; 10 bases fit TRBD1. This CDR3 spans 17 amino acids. The germline V gene has CDR1 ENHRY and CDR2 SYGVKD. J was trimmed by 2 bases and V by 4 bases; bases with no gene match: 7. The DNA of the CDR3 is TGTGCCATCAGTGGTCCCGGGACAGGGGATAACACCGGGGAGCTGTTTTTT. It yields the protein CAISGPGTGDNTGELFF.

The rearrangement uses TRBV5-1 and TRBJ2-7; TRBD1 matches 9 bases. CDR3 size: 13 residues. Trimming removed 4 bases from V and 7 bases from J; junction bases left unmatched: 6. Germline V gene sequence: CDR1 SGHRS, CDR2 YFSETQ. CDR3: CASSRDRAGEQYF. The DNA for the CDR3 is TGCGCCAGCAGCAGGGACAGGGCGGGGGAGCAGTACTTC.

The chain is built from TRBV4-1 and TRBJ2-7; possible D gene TRBD1, 6 bases. V was cut by 1 base and J by 2 bases, with 12 bases left in between. The CDR3 is 15 residues long. In germline, CDR1 is MGHRA, CDR2 YSYEKL. The CDR3 DNA follows: TGCGCCAGCAGCCAAGTGGGCAGGGGAACCTACGAGCAGTACTTC. It encodes CASSQVGRGTYEQYF.

The J gene is TRBJ2-2, the V gene TRBV5-6, with D possibly being TRBD1 (5 bases). This CDR3 region has 17 residues. Germline V gene data show CDR1 as SGHDT and CDR2 as YYEEEE. Trimming pared 0 bases from V and 0 bases from J, leaving 12 bases between. CDR3: CASSLAGSFSNTGELFF. The CDR3 DNA sequence: TGTGCCAGCAGCTTGGCAGGGTCGTTTTCGAACACCGGGGAGCTGTTTTTT. The full variable domain, completed using reference TRBV5-6 and TRBJ2-2, is DAGVTQSPTHLIKTRGQQVTLRCSPKSGHDTVSWYQQALGQGPQFIFQYYEEEERQRGNFPDRFSGHQFPNYSSELNVNALLLGDSALYLCASSLAGSFSNTGELFFGEGSRLTVL.